The following is a TCR beta chain sequence with its context. The sample comes from a study of blood T cell repertoires in COVID-19. Looking at the study overall: Some COVID-19 samples were acute and others convalescent; all came from the United States, Italy and Spain. PBMCs, B-cell-depleted T cells, or T cells were the source of the cDNA or gDNA that made up the material.

Only in-frame clones appear in the TCRdb table, and some are missing; sequencing was by immunoSEQ multiplex PCR. The data hold about 280,000 clones, with approximately 90% observed a single time. V gave up 3 bases and J gave up 1 base, with 7 bases separating them. Germline CDR1 and CDR2: SGHNT and YYREEE (reference sequence). The CDR3 loop spans 13 amino acids. The V and J genes are TRBV5-4 and TRBJ1-1; no reliable D call. The sample comprised peripheral blood. This TCR was recovered from a man between 35 and 55 years old with acute or convalescent COVID-19. DNA of the CDR3: TGTGCCAGCAGCTGGGCTCCGAACACTGAAGCTTTCTTT. Its protein product is CASSWAPNTEAFF.